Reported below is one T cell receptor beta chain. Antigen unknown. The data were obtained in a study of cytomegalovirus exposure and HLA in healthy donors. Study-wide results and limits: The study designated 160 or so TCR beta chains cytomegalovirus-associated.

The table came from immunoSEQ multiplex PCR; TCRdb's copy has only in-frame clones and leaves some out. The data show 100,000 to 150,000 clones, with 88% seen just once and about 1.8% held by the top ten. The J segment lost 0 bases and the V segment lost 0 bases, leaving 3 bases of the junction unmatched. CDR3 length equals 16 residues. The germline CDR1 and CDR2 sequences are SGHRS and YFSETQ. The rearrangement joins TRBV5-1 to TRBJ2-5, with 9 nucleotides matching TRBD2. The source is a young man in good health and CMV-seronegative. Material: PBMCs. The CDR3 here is CASSLGLAVYQETQYF. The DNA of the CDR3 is TGCGCCAGCAGCTTGGGACTAGCGGTGTACCAAGAGACCCAGTACTTC.